This T cell receptor (beta chain) is drawn from a study of CXCR3-negative and CXCR3-positive naive CD8 T cells (dated by TCRdb to about 2019). Some background on the complete study: In total, some 140 million TRB reads were obtained, which works out to roughly 1.5 +/- 0.3 million reads per library. The TRBV-TRBJ cluster analysis covered naive subsets from 5 donors and memory cells from 3 donors. Diversity and physicochemical repertoire analyses were performed on about 12 donors pooled from two independent experiments.

Reading the germline V gene (reference sequence) gives CDR1 SEHNR and CDR2 FQNEAQ. The CDR3 spans 15 residues, from the cysteine through the phenylalanine. No DNA is given. For this clonotype: Its antigen is still unknown.

Data came from a NextSeq 550. The Human TCR Profiling Kit (MiLaboratory) was used to prepare UMI-labeled 5' RACE TRB cDNA libraries. The full amount of extracted RNA was used for cDNA synthesis, and the full amount of resulting cDNA was used for PCR amplification. Libraries were prepared in parallel using an identical number of PCR cycles. Regarding the original processing steps: With a requirement of at least two reads per UMI, MIGEC and MiXCR extracted about 50,000 +/- 10,000 unique UMI-labeled TRB cDNA molecules per library. Each library averaged roughly 40,000 +/- 10,000 functional in-frame TRB CDR3 nucleotide clonotypes without stop codons. After each sample was downsampled to 5000 UMI-labeled TRB molecules, VDJtools was used to calculate diversity metrics such as normalized Shannon-Wiener and Chao1. For the central five CDR3 residues, VDJtools calculated physicochemical properties weighted by clonotype size, namely interaction energy, strength, volume and Kidera factor 4. TCRdb reprocessed the reads; each CDR3 protein sequence makes one entry, and DNA is unavailable. The authors' filters were not applied to this entry. The table for this sample shows 65,000 to 75,000 distinct CDR3 sequences. The top ten clonotypes cover over 1.3% of the sample.

Results the study describes overall, beyond this receptor: Similar TRBV-TRBJ usage was shown by naive CXCR3-negative and CXCR3-positive cells from the same donor, whereas distinct patterns were shown by memory cells. Both naive subsets had comparably high repertoire diversity, while memory CD8+ T cells had much lower repertoire diversity. Compared with CXCR3-negative naive cells, CXCR3-positive naive cells had TRB CDR3s with higher hydrophobicity (lower Kidera factor 4), lower energy, and higher strength and volume indices. Freshly isolated PBMCs were used for most assays because CXCR3 expression went down partially after cryopreservation. Because surface CD5, which is linked to self-reactivity in mice, was comparable between the naive subsets, TCR interaction strength was also inferred from TRB CDR3 physicochemical properties.

Each CD8+ T cell subset was flow-sorted in triplicate, with over 250,000 cells per subset placed directly into RLT lysis buffer. To keep memory contaminants out, a stringent definition of naive CD8+ T cells was applied: CD45RO-CCR7+CD27+CD95-. Peripheral blood mononuclear cells were isolated from buffy coats using standard density gradient centrifugation. Naive CXCR3-negative and CXCR3-positive CD8+ T cells were flow-sorted on a FACSAria III. Total RNA was extracted from sorted cells with an RNeasy Mini Kit. Specimen: naive CXCR3- CD8+ T cells from blood. According to the study, the label for this sample's cell subset or site signals: CD45RO-CCR7+CD27+CD95- naive CD8+ T cells lacking CXCR3 (TNR3-). The chain links TRBV7-9 with TRBJ1-4. This TCR was sampled from a human donor in good health. Some clones in this sample may be carry-over from other donors' samples. The CDR3 reads CASSLTAATNEKLFF.